This T cell receptor beta chain comes out of a study of blood T cells in healthy people across ages. Across the whole study: Researchers report that template switching captured about one barcoded beta molecule per two T cells.

Total RNA, at least 5 micrograms per sample, was extracted from PBMCs. Next came a second PCR, run for about 7 to 12 cycles, which used a sample-barcoded 5' primer along with a J-beta primer mix. TCRdb itself ran the 5' RACE reads through MiXCR, one entry per CDR3 protein. The data contain about 1.8 million distinct CDR3 sequences, less than 50% of them singletons. About this clonotype itself: Its antigen is not identified.

Study observations and caveats: Changes in expanded clonotypes were possibly confounded, as the CMV status of donors was unknown. Greater diversity and more naive CD4+ cells were seen in long-lived donors than in aged donors.

The junction had 3 bases not matched to a gene; V was cut back by 0 bases and J by 0 bases. Germline V lookup: CDR1 DFQATT, CDR2 SNEGSKA (reference sequence). The CDR3 has 15 amino acids. Sequencing was carried out using blood. The chain carries TRBV20-1 and TRBJ2-7; the match to TRBD1 covers 9 bases. The sequence was obtained from a woman in her forties in good health. CDR3 residues: CSARDRTGASYEQYF. The CDR3 nucleotides are TGCAGTGCTAGAGATCGGACAGGGGCCTCCTACGAGCAGTACTTC.